Listed here is a single T cell receptor beta chain. The target antigen is unknown. Extracted RNA was reverse transcribed, and the resulting cDNA served as sequencing template. The data were produced by immunoSEQ multiplex PCR, yet TCRdb's version contains in-frame clones alone and is incomplete. This repertoire shows 160,000 or so clones, about 54% found once; its top ten account for around 16%. Trimming at V came to 2 bases and at J to 7 bases, leaving 11 bases not matched to a gene. The CDR3 consists of 15 residues. Germline values: CDR1 GTSNPN, CDR2 SVGIG (reference sequence). The source of the sample is a study of CD8+ T cells in alopecia areata. The treatment here: oral pan-JAK inhibitor, 5-10 mg twice daily. Study-level findings and limits: Especially in alopecia totalis/universalis, lesional scalp showed greater clonality than normal scalp did.

The sample here was CD4+ T cells sorted from blood, taken around week 55, from a patient treated with tofacitinib. V usage is TRBV30 and J usage is TRBJ2-1, with 7 bases aligning to TRBD2. The sequence was collected from a human donor with alopecia areata. The CDR3 DNA reads as TGTGCCTGGAGTATTCTTCGCGGGGAGGGGAATGAGCAGTTCTTC. Amino acids: CAWSILRGEGNEQFF. Based on the CDR3 plus reference TRBV30 and TRBJ2-1, the full variable domain is SQTIHQWPATLVQPVGSPLSLECTVEGTSNPNLYWYRQAAGRGLQLLFYSVGIGQISSEVPQNLSASRPQDRQFILSSKKLLLSDSGFYLCAWSILRGEGNEQFFGPGTRLTVL.